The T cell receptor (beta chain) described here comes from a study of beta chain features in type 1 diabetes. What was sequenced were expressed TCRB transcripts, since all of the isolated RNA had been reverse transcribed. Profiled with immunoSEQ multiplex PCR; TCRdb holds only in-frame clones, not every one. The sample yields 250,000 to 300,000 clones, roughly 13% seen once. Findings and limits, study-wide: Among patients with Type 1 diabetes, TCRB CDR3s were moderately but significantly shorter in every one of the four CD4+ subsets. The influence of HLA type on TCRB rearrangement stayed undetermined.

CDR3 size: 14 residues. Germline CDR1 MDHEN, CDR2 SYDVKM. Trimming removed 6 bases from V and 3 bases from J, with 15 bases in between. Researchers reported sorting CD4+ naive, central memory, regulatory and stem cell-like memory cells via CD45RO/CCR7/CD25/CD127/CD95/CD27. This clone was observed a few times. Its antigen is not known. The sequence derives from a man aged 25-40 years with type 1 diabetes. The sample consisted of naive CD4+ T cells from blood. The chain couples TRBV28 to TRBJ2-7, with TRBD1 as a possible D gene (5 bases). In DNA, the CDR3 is TGTGCCAGCAGCCCAACCGGACATAGCTACGAGCAGTACTTC. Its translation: CASSPTGHSYEQYF.